This TCR beta chain was captured by sequencing in a study of post-analysis software for immune sequencing data. Study-level information: Included courses were relapsing-remitting and secondary progressive multiple sclerosis; progressive-relapsing multiple sclerosis was also included.

Findings and caveats of the study: The authors found that F measure strongly co-clustered same-batch samples. Controls significantly exceeded multiple sclerosis patients in normalized Chao1 diversity. Higher frequency in patients than in controls was seen for 5 or 6 TRBV segments, with TRBV5-6, TRBV5-1 and TRBV20-1 among them.

Notes on this clonotype: Its antigen remains unknown.

CDR1 and CDR2 (germline): WSHSY, SAAADI. This CDR3 comprises 13 residues. V lost 6 bases and J lost 2, with 9 bases in between. Libraries were made from TCR beta cDNA, and they carried unique molecular identifiers. A single record per CDR3 protein comes from TCRdb applying MiXCR to the PCR reads. Among approximately 660,000 distinct CDR3 sequences listed, about 60% were seen once. This chain joins TRBV10-2 and TRBJ2-3; D not certain. This clonotype was sampled from a girl aged 2 to 10 with multiple sclerosis. Sequencing input: blood. The CDR3: CASRQRYTDTQYF. CDR3 DNA: TGCGCCAGCAGGCAAAGATACACAGATACGCAGTATTTT.